These 3 T cell receptor beta chains were sequenced from one sample in a study of cytomegalovirus exposure and HLA in healthy donors. Sequencing used immunoSEQ multiplex PCR; TCRdb keeps in-frame clones, though not all of them. This sample has roughly 350,000 clones, with 70% to 90% found just once. Sequencing input: PBMCs. All receptors derive from a woman aged 18 to 35 in good health and CMV-seronegative.

V usage is TRBV29-1 and J usage is TRBJ2-1, with D uncertain. The CDR3 length is 14 residues. V was pared by 1 base and J by 10 bases, with 17 bases between. Germline V CDR1 and CDR2: SQVTM, ANQGSEA. CDR3 nucleotides: TGCAGCGTTGAAGGGTTCGGCATCGTGAGGGAGCAGTTCTTC. Translation: CSVEGFGIVREQFF.

CDR3 DNA sequence: TGTGCCAGCAGTTTATTCAGGGCTCCTGGAAACACCATATATTTT. This sequence encodes CASSLFRAPGNTIYF. J is TRBJ1-3 and V is TRBV27; D might be TRBD1 (5 bases). Germline CDR1 is MNHEY and CDR2 is SMNVEV (reference sequence). The CDR3 is made up of 15 amino acids. Trimming shortened V by 1 base and J by 2 bases, and 9 bases separated the two germline ends.

Here the CDR3 DNA reads TGCGCCAGCAGCCAAGTCACAGGCGGTGGAAACACCATATATTTT. This gives the protein CASSQVTGGGNTIYF. This chain uses TRBV4-3 with TRBJ1-3, with a possible D match to TRBD1 (5 bases). There are 15 residues in the CDR3. V shed 1 base and J shed 3 bases, with 10 bases lying between them. Germline-derived CDR1 and CDR2 are LGHNA and YSLEER.